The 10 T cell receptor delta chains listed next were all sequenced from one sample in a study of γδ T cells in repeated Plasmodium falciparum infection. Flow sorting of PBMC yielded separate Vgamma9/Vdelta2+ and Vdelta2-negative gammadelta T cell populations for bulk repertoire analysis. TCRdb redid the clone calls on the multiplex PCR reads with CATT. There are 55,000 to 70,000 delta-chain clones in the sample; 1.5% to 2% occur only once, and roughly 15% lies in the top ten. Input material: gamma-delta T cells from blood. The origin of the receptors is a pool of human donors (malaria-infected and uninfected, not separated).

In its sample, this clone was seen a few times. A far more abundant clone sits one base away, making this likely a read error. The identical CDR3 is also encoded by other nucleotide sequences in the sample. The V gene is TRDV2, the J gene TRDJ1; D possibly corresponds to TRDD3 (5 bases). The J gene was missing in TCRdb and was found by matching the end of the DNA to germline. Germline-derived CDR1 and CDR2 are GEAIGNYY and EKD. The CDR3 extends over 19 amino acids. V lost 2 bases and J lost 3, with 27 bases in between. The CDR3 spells CACDIGGHGKDYDADKLIF. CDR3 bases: TGTGCCTGTGACATCGGGGGCCACGGGAAGGATTATGACGCCGATAAACTCATCTTT.

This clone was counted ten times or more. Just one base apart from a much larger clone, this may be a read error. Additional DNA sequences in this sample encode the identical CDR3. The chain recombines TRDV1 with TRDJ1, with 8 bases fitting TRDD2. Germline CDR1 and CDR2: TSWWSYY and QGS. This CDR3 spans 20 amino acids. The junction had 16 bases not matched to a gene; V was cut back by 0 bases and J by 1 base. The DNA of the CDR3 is TGTGCTCTTGGGGAACTTTTCTTCCTACGGGGAATACGATCCACCGATAAACTCATCTTT. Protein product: CALGELFFLRGIRSTDKLIF.

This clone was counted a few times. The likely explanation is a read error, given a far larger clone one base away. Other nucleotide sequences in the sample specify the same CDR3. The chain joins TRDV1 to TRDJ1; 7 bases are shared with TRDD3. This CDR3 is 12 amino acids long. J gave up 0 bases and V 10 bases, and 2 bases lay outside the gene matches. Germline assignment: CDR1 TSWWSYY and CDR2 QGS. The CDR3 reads CAHGGYTDKLIF. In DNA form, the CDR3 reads TGTGCTCACGGGGGATACACCGATAAACTCATCTTT.

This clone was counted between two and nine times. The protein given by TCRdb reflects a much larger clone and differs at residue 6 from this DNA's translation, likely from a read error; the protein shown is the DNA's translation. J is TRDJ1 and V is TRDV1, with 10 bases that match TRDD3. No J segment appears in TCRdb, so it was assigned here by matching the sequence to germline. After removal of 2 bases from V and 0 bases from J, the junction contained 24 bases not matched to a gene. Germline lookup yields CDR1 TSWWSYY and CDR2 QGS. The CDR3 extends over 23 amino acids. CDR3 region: CALGETFTRVAHWGILYTDKLIF. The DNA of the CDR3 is TGTGCTCTTGGGGAAACATTTACTAGGGTCGCTCACTGGGGGATCCTTTACACCGATAAACTCATCTTT.

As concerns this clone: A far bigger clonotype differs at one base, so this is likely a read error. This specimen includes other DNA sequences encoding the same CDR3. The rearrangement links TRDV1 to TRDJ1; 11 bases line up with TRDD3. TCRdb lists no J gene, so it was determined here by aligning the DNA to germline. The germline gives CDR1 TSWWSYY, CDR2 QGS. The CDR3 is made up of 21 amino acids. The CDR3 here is CALGDLDGTGGYAIYTDELIF. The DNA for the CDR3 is TGTGCTCTTGGGGATCTGGACGGTACTGGGGGATATGCCATATACACCGATGAACTCATCTTT.

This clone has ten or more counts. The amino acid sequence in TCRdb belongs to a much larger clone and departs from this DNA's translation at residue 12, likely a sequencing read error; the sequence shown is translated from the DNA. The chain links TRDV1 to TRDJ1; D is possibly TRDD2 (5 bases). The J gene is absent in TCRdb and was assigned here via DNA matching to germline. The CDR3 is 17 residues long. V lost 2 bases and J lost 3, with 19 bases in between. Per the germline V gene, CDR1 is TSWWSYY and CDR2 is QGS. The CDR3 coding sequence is TGTGCTCTTGGGGAAGGTTTCCTCCAGACCTACGCCGATAAACTCATCTTT. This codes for CALGEGFLQTYADKLIF.

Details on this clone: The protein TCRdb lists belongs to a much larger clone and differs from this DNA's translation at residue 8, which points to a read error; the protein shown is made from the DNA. The CDR3 loop reads CALGELPTMYWGILSPYTDKLIF. The CDR3 DNA reads TGTGCTCTTGGGGAACTCCCCACCATGTACTGGGGGATACTCTCCCCCTACACCGATAAACTCATCTTT. This rearrangement joins TRDV1 to TRDJ1, with 12 bases identical to TRDD3. The J gene, not given by TCRdb, was assigned here from a germline match of the nucleotide sequence. The V and J ends lost 0 bases and 0 bases, in that order; junction bases with no gene match: 20. The CDR3 sequence is 23 residues long. Per germline, CDR1 TSWWSYY and CDR2 QGS.

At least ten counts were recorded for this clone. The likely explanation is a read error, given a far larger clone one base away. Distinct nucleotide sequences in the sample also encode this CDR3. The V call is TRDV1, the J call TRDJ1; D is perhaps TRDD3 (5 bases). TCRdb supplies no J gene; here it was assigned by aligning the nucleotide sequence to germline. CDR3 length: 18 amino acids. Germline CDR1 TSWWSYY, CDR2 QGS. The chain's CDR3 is CALKKGGPPRPYTDKLIF. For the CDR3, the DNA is TGCGCTCTCAAAAAAGGGGGCCCCCCACGTCCGTACACCGATAAACTCATCTTT.

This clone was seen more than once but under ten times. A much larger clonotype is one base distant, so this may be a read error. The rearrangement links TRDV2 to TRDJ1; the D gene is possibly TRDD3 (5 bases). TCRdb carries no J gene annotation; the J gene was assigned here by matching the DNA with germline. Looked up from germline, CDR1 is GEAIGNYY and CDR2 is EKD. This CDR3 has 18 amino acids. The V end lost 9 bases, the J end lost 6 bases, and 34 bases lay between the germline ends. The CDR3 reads CARQSPIPLRGRTNKLIF. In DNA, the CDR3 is TGTGCCCGCCAATCGCCTATCCCCCTCCGGGGACGTACCAATAAACTCATCTTT.

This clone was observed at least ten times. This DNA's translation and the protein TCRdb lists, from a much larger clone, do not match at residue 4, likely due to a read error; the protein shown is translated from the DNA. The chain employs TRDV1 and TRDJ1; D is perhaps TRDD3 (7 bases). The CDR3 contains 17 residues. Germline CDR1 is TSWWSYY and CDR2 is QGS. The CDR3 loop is CALVETSYWGSTDKLIF. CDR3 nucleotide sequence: TGTGCTCTTGTGGAAACGTCCTACTGGGGATCCACCGATAAACTCATCTTT.